The text below deals with one TCR beta chain. Its antigen is currently unknown. These data come from a study of CD8+ T cells in alopecia areata. Study-wide points: Clonality was higher in lesional than normal scalp, especially in alopecia totalis/universalis. In scalp and blood, many expanded lesional clones persisted during tofacitinib.

Regarding treatment: oral pan-JAK inhibitor, 5-10 mg twice daily. Lesional scalp punch biopsies and peripheral blood came from alopecia areata patients. Both CD4+ and CD8+ T cells were separated by sorting PBMCs. cDNA reverse transcribed from extracted RNA served as the sequencing template. Sequencing was performed with immunoSEQ multiplex PCR; in TCRdb, only in-frame clones are kept and a portion is missing. The sample lists some 200,000 clones, roughly 61% occurring once. The material was CD8+ T cells sorted from blood, obtained at week 24, from a patient treated with tofacitinib. This clonotype was obtained from a human donor with alopecia areata.

CDR3 sequence: CASSLRRDPLNTEAFF. In DNA, the CDR3 is TGTGCCAGCAGCTTAAGGCGGGACCCATTGAACACTGAAGCTTTCTTT. The chain links TRBV7-9 to TRBJ1-1; a weak D match, TRBD1 (5 bases). CDR1 is SEHNR, CDR2 FQNEAQ, per germline (reference sequence). The CDR3 runs to 16 residues. V was cut by 2 bases and J by 0 bases, with 13 bases left in between.